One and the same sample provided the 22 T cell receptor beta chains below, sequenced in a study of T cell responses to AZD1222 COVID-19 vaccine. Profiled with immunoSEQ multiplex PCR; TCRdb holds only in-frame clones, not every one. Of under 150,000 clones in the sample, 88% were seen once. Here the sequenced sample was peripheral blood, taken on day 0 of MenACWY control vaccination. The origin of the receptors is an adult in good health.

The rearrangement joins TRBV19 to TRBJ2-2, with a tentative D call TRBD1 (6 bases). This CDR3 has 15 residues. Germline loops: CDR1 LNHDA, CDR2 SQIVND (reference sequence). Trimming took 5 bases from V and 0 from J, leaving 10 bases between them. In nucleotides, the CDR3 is TGTGCCAGTAGTCCAGGACAGCCGAACACCGGGGAGCTGTTTTTT. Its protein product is CASSPGQPNTGELFF.

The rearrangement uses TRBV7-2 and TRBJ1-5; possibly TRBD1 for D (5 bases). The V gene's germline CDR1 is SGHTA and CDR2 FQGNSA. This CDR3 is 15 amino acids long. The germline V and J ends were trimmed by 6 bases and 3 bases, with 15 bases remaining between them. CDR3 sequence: CASRSGVSDNQPQHF. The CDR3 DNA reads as TGTGCCAGCAGGTCGGGGGTTTCGGACAATCAGCCCCAGCATTTT.

In DNA, the CDR3 is TGTGCCACCGGGGGTTTACCCAATCAGCCCCAGCATTTT. Amino acid sequence: CATGGLPNQPQHF. The chain recombines TRBV24-1 with TRBJ1-5; possible D gene TRBD1, 5 bases. Deletions cut 9 bases from V and 3 bases from J, with 11 bases between. Germline-derived CDR1 and CDR2 are KGHDR and SFDVKD. The CDR3 runs 13 residues.

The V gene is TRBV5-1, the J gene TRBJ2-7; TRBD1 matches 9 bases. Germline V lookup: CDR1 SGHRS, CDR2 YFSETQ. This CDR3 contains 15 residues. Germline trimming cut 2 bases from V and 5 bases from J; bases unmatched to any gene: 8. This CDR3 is CASSLTGTGIHEQYF. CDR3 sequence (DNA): TGCGCCAGCAGCTTAACCGGGACAGGGATACACGAGCAGTACTTC.

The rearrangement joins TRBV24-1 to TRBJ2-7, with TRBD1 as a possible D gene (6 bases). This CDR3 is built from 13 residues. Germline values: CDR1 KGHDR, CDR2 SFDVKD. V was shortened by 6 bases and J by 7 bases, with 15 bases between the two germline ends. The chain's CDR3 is CATSNAGVSEQYF. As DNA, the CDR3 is TGTGCCACCAGTAACGCAGGGGTATCTGAGCAGTACTTC.

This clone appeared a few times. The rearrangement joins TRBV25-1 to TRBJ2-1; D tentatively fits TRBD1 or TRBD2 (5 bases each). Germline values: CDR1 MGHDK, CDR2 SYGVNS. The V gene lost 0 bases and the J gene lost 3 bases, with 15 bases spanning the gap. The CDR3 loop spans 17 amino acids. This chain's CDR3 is CASSEYIGTGNYNEQFF. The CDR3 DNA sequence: TGTGCCAGCAGTGAATACATTGGGACGGGTAACTACAATGAGCAGTTCTTC. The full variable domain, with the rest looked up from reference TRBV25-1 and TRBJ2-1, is EADIYQTPRYLVIGTGKKITLECSQTMGHDKMYWYQQDPGMELHLIHYSYGVNSTEKGDLSSESTVSRIRTEHFPLTLESARPSHTSQYLCASSEYIGTGNYNEQFFGPGTRLTVL.

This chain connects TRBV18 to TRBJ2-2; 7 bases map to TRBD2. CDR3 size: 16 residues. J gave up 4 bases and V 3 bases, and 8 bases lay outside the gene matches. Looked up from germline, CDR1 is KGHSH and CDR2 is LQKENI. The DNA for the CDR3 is TGTGCCAGCTCACCTCCGGGACTACTTGGCACCGGGGAGCTGTTTTTT. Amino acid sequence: CASSPPGLLGTGELFF. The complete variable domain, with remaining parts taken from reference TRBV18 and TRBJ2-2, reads NAGVMQNPRHLVRRRGQEARLRCSPMKGHSHVYWYRQLPEEGLKFMVYLQKENIIDESGMPKERFSAEFPKEGPSILRIQQVVRGDSAAYFCASSPPGLLGTGELFFGEGSRLTVL.

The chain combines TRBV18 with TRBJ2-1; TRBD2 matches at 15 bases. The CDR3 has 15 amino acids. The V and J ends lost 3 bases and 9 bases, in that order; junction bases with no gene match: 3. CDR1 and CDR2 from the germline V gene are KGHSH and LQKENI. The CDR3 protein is CASSPLGLAGGEQFF. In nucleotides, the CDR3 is TGTGCCAGCTCACCGCTGGGACTAGCGGGAGGTGAGCAGTTCTTC. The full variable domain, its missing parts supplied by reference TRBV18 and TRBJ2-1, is NAGVMQNPRHLVRRRGQEARLRCSPMKGHSHVYWYRQLPEEGLKFMVYLQKENIIDESGMPKERFSAEFPKEGPSILRIQQVVRGDSAAYFCASSPLGLAGGEQFFGPGTRLTVL.

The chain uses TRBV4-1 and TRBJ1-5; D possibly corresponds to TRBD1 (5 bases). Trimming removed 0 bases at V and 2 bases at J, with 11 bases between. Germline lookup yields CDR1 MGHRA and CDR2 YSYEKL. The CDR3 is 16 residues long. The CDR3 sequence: CASSQEESRGNQPQHF. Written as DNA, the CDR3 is TGCGCCAGCAGCCAAGAAGAGAGCAGGGGCAATCAGCCCCAGCATTTT.

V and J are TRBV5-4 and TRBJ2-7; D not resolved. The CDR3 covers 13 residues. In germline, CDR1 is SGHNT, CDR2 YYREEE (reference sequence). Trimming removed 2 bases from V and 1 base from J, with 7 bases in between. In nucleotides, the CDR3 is TGTGCCAGCAGCTTAAGAGGATCCTACGAGCAGTACTTC. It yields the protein CASSLRGSYEQYF.

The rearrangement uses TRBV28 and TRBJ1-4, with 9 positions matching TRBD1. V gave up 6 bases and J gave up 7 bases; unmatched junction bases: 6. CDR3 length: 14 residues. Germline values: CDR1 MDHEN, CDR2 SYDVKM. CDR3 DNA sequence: TGTGCCAGCAGCTTTACAGGGGGCTTTGAAAAACTGTTTTTT. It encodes CASSFTGGFEKLFF. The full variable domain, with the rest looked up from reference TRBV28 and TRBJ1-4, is DVKVTQSSRYLVKRTGEKVFLECVQDMDHENMFWYRQDPGLGLRLIYFSYDVKMKEKGDIPEGYSVSREKKERFSLILESASTNQTSMYLCASSFTGGFEKLFFGSGTQLSVL.

CDR3 sequence (DNA): TGCGCCAGCAGTGACCTTCCTCAAGAGACCCAGTACTTC. Translation gives CASSDLPQETQYF. The chain couples TRBV10-2 to TRBJ2-5; D is undetermined. The length of the CDR3 is 13 residues. V dropped 3 bases and J dropped 2 bases, with 7 bases sitting between them. The V gene's germline CDR1 is WSHSY and CDR2 SAAADI.

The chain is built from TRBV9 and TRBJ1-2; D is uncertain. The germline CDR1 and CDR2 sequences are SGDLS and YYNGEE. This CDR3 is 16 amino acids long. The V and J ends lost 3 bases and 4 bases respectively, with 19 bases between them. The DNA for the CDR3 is TGTGCCAGCAGCGCGACCACTCGACCCGCTTTCTATGGCTACACCTTC. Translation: CASSATTRPAFYGYTF.

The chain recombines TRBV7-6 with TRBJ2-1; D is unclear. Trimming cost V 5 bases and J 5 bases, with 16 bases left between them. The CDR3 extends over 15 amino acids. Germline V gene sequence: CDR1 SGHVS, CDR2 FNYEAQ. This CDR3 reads CASSALIEANNEQFF. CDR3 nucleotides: TGTGCCAGCAGCGCTCTAATCGAGGCCAACAATGAGCAGTTCTTC.

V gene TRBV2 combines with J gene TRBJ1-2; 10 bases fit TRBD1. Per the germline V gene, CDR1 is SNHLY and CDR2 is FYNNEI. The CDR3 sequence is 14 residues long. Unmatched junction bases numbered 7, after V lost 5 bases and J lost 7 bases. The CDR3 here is CASSSGTGVSGYTF. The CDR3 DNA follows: TGTGCCAGCAGTAGTGGGACAGGGGTCTCTGGCTACACCTTC.

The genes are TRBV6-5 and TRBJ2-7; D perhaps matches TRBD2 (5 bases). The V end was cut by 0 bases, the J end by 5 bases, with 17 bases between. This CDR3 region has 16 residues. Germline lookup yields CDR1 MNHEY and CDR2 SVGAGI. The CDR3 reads CASSYSMGVSADEQYF. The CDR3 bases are TGTGCCAGCAGTTACTCGATGGGCGTCTCAGCGGACGAGCAGTACTTC.

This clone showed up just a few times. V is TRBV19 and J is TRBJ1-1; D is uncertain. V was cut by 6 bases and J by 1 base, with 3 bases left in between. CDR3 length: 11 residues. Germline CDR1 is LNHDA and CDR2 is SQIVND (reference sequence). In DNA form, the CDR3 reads TGTGCCAGTAGGCGGAACACTGAAGCTTTCTTT. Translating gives CASRRNTEAFF.

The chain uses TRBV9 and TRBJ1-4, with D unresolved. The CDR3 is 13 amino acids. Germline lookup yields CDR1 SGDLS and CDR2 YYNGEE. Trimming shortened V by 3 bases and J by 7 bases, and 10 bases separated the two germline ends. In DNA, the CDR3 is TGTGCCAGCAGCGGATCGTTGGGTGAAAAACTGTTTTTT. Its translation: CASSGSLGEKLFF.

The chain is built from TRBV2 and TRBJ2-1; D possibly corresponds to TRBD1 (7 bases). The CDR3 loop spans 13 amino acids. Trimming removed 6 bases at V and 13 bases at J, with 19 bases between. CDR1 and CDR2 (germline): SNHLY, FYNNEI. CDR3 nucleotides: TGTGCCAGCAGGAGGGACTCCCAGGGGGTTCAGTTCTTC. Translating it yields CASRRDSQGVQFF.

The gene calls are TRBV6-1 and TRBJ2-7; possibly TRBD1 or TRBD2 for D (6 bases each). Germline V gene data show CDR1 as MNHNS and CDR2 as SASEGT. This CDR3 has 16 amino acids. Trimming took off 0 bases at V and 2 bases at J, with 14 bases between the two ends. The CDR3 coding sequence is TGTGCCAGCAGTGAAGCGCGGGGACAAGTTACCTACGAGCAGTACTTC. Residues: CASSEARGQVTYEQYF.

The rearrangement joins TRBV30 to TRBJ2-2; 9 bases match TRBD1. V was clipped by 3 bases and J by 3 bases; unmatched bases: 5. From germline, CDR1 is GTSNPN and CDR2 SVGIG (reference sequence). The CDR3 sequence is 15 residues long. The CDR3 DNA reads TGTGCCTGGAGACAGGGGGCCGGTGACACCGGGGAGCTGTTTTTT. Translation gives CAWRQGAGDTGELFF.

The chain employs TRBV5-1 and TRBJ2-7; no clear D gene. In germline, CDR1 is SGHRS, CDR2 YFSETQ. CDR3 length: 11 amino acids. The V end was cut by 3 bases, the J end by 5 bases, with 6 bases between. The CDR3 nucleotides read TGCGCCAGCAGCTCGGTTAACGAGCAGTACTTC. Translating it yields CASSSVNEQYF.